The 5 T cell receptor beta chains listed next were all sequenced from one sample in a study of long-term antiretroviral therapy in people with HIV. The authors ran the immunoSEQ assay, v3.0, at survey level. Data came from immunoSEQ multiplex PCR; TCRdb stores just in-frame clones and leaves some out. The table lists tens of thousands of clones, around 80% of them singletons. The source was unsorted PBMCs, collected 1.5 years before starting antiretroviral therapy. The source of these receptors is a man younger than 35 with HIV.

This clone came up once. This chain connects TRBV30 to TRBJ2-3, with a tentative D call TRBD1 (6 bases). From germline, CDR1 is GTSNPN and CDR2 SVGIG (reference sequence). The CDR3 covers 14 residues. Trimming cost V 8 bases and J 4 bases, with 19 bases left between them. In DNA form, the CDR3 reads TGTGCCCTCGGGTTGGGGGCTCGGGCAGATACGCAGTATTTT. Translated, it gives CALGLGARADTQYF. The full variable domain, in which reference TRBV30 and TRBJ2-3 provide the parts outside the CDR3, is SQTIHQWPATLVQPVGSPLSLECTVEGTSNPNLYWYRQAAGRGLQLLFYSVGIGQISSEVPQNLSASRPQDRQFILSSKKLLLSDSGFYLCALGLGARADTQYFGPGTRLTVL.

The chain's CDR3 is CASKGGGALTDTQYF. In DNA form, the CDR3 reads TGTGCCAGCAAGGGAGGGGGGGCCCTCACAGATACGCAGTATTTT. This chain connects TRBV9 to TRBJ2-3; tentative D call: TRBD2 (7 bases). Germline lookup yields CDR1 SGDLS and CDR2 YYNGEE. This CDR3 has 15 residues. V shed 6 bases and J shed 2 bases, with 16 bases lying between them.

This clone was counted between two and nine times. V usage is TRBV5-4 and J usage is TRBJ1-2, with D tentatively TRBD1 (5 bases). V was shortened by 2 bases and J by 2 bases, with 10 bases between the two germline ends. Per the germline V gene, CDR1 is SGHNT and CDR2 is YYREEE (reference sequence). This CDR3 comprises 14 residues. The CDR3 is CASSFTGRNYGYTF. The CDR3 DNA sequence: TGTGCCAGCAGCTTTACGGGACGGAACTATGGCTACACCTTC.

The chain uses TRBV4-1 and TRBJ1-2; D possibly corresponds to TRBD1 (5 bases). V gave up 1 base and J gave up 4 bases, with 19 bases separating them. The germline CDR1 and CDR2 sequences are MGHRA and YSYEKL. This CDR3 has 17 residues. The DNA for the CDR3 is TGCGCCAGCAGCCAAGCGACTCTCCGGGACCTCATCTATGGCTACACCTTC. Protein: CASSQATLRDLIYGYTF.

The rearrangement uses TRBV7-8 and TRBJ1-1; D unclear. Trimming pared 0 bases from V and 0 bases from J, leaving 5 bases between. Germline loops: CDR1 SGHVS, CDR2 FQNEAQ. The CDR3 runs 14 residues. The CDR3 sequence: CASSLASVNTEAFF. The DNA of the CDR3 is TGTGCCAGCAGCTTAGCGTCAGTGAACACTGAAGCTTTCTTT.